The 3 T cell receptor beta chains listed next were all sequenced from one sample in a study of cytomegalovirus exposure and HLA in healthy donors. Amplification used 60 Vbeta primers and 13 Jbeta primers. Sequenced by immunoSEQ multiplex PCR; TCRdb stores in-frame clones only, minus some. The top ten hold roughly 4% of the sample, which has approximately 160,000 clones, about four fifths seen once. The source material was PBMCs. These receptors were taken from a man aged 45-65 years in good health and CMV-seropositive.

Regarding this clone: Other nucleotide sequences from this sample produce the same CDR3. J is TRBJ1-2 and V is TRBV5-1; TRBD1 agrees at 8 bases. Germline CDR1 is SGHRS and CDR2 is YFSETQ. The V segment lost 0 bases and the J segment 4 bases; nucleotides outside the gene matches: 5. The CDR3 extends over 15 amino acids. CDR3 protein: CASSLGGQGGYGYTF. CDR3 bases: TGCGCCAGCAGCTTGGGCGGACAGGGTGGCTATGGCTACACCTTC.

The V call is TRBV5-1, the J call TRBJ2-3, with TRBD2 identical over 11 bases. The CDR3 spans 16 residues. Per germline, CDR1 SGHRS and CDR2 YFSETQ. The V segment lost 0 bases and the J segment 1 base; nucleotides outside the gene matches: 1. DNA for the CDR3: TGCGCCAGCAGCTTGGAACTAGCGGGGGGCACAGATACGCAGTATTTT. This translates into CASSLELAGGTDTQYF.

This chain links TRBV29-1 with TRBJ1-2, with 8 bases lining up with TRBD1. The ends lost 6 bases at V and 4 bases at J; junction bases unmatched: 10. CDR3 length equals 14 residues. The V gene's germline CDR1 is SQVTM and CDR2 ANQGSEA. The CDR3 DNA reads TGCAGCGTCGTGATCAGGGGGCCAGGCTATGGCTACACCTTC. This gives the protein CSVVIRGPGYGYTF.